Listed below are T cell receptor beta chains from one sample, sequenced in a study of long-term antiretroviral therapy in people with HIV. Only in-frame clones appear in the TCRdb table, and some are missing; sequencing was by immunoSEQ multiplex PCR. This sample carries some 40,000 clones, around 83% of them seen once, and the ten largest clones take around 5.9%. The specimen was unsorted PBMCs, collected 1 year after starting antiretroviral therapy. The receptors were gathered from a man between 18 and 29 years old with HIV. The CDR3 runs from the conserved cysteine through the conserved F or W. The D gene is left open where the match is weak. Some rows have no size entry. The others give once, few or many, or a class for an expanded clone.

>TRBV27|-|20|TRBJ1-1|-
CASSVGMVLTTVVLYTEAFF
TGTGCCAGCAGTGTGGGGATGGTTTTAACCACCGTTGTATTGTACACTGAAGCTTTCTTT
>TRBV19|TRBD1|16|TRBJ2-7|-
CASSSSGTGGGDEQYF
TGTGCCAGTAGTTCGTCCGGGACAGGGGGCGGCGACGAGCAGTACTTC
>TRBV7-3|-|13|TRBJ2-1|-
CASSPFQYNEQFF
TGTGCCAGCAGCCCCTTCCAATACAATGAGCAGTTCTTC
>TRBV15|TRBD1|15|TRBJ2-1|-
CATSREALQGEAKFF
TGTGCCACCAGCAGAGAAGCCTTACAGGGGGAAGCCAAGTTCTTC
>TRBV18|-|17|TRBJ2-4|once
CASSPLVTTLAKNIQYF
TGTGCCAGCTCACCATTGGTTACTACTCTAGCCAAAAACATTCAGTACTTC
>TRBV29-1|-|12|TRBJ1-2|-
CSAGTYSYGYTF
TGCAGCGCAGGGACGTATAGCTATGGCTACACCTTC
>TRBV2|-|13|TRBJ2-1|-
CASGGGVYNEQFF
TGTGCCAGCGGAGGGGGGGTCTACAATGAGCAGTTCTTC
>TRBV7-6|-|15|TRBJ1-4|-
CASSPMSRANEKLFF
TGTGCCAGCAGCCCCATGTCCCGAGCTAATGAAAAACTGTTTTTT
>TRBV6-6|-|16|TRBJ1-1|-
CASSYAVAPMNTEAFF
TGTGCCAGCAGTTACGCGGTTGCTCCAATGAACACTGAAGCTTTCTTT
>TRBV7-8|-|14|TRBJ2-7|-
CASSLKETSYEQYF
TGTGCCAGCAGCTTAAAAGAGACCTCCTACGAGCAGTACTTC
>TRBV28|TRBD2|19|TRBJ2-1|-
CATLPPGLAGVGPYNEQFF
TGTGCCACTTTACCTCCGGGACTAGCGGGAGTCGGGCCCTACAATGAGCAGTTCTTC
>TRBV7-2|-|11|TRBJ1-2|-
CATNLGGGYTF
TGTGCCACCAACCTGGGGGGGGGCTACACCTTC
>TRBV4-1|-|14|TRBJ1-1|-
CASSQEQAGTEAFF
TGCGCCAGCAGCCAAGAGCAGGCCGGGACTGAAGCTTTCTTT
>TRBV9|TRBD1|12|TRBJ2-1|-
CASSGTGDEQFF
TGTGCCAGCAGCGGAACAGGGGATGAGCAGTTCTTC
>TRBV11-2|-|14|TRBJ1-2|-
CASSLVGRDYGYTF
TGTGCCAGCAGCTTAGTTGGCAGAGACTATGGCTACACCTTC
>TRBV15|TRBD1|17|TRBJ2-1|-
CATSRRDRGRRHNEQFF
TGTGCCACCAGCAGACGGGACAGGGGGCGTAGGCACAATGAGCAGTTCTTC
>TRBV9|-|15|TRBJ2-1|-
CASSVGPTEYNEQFF
TGTGCCAGCAGCGTAGGGCCAACAGAGTACAATGAGCAGTTCTTC
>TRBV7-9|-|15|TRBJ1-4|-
CASSLEGTVNEKLFF
TGTGCCAGCAGCTTAGAGGGCACAGTTAATGAAAAACTGTTTTTT
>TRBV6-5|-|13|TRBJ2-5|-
CASSRALGETQYF
TGTGCCAGCAGCCGGGCCCTAGGAGAGACCCAGTACTTC
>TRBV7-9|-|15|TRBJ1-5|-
CASSLGGGLDQPQHF
TGTGCCAGCAGCTTAGGGGGGGGCCTCGATCAGCCCCAGCATTTT
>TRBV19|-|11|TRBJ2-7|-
CASSSRYEQYF
TGTGCCAGTAGTTCCCGGTACGAGCAGTACTTC
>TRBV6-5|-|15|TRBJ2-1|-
CASSYTDRSYNEQFF
TGTGCCAGCAGTTACACGGATCGCTCCTACAATGAGCAGTTCTTC
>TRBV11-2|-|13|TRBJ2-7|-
CASSLHLPYEQYF
TGTGCCAGCAGCCTACATCTCCCCTACGAGCAGTACTTC
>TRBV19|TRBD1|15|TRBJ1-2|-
CASSMDREKIDGYTF
TGTGCCAGTAGTATGGACAGGGAAAAGATTGATGGCTACACCTTC
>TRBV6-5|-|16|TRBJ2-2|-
CASSYSSRGGAGELFF
TGTGCCAGCAGTTACTCGAGTCGAGGGGGTGCCGGGGAGCTGTTTTTT
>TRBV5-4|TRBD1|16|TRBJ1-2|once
CASSLPKGQGFSGYTF
TGTGCCAGCAGCTTGCCGAAGGGACAGGGTTTTTCTGGCTACACCTTC
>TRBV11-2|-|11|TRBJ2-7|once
CASSSSGEQYF
TGTGCCAGCAGCTCAAGTGGGGAGCAGTACTTC
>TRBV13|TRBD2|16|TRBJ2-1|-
CASSPTGTSGNNEQFF
TGTGCCAGCAGCCCCACCGGGACTAGCGGAAACAATGAGCAGTTCTTC
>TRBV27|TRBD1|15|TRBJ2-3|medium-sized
CASSYGTGETDTQYF
TGTGCCAGCAGTTATGGGACAGGGGAAACAGATACGCAGTATTTT
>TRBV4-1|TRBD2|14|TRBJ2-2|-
CASSQDTGGRELFF
TGCGCCAGCAGCCAAGATACCGGGGGGAGGGAGCTGTTTTTT
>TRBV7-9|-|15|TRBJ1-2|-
CASSHPLSLRYGYTF
TGTGCCAGCAGTCATCCCTTGTCCCTCCGCTATGGCTACACCTTC
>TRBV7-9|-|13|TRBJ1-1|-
CASSEGQNTEAFF
TGTGCCAGCAGCGAGGGGCAGAACACTGAAGCTTTCTTT
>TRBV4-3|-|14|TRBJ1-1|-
CASSQGFMNTEAFF
TGCGCCAGCAGCCAGGGGTTCATGAACACTGAAGCTTTCTTT
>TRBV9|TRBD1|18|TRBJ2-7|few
CASSVAPRTGPGGYEQYF
TGTGCCAGCAGCGTAGCCCCTCGGACAGGGCCGGGTGGATACGAGCAGTACTTC
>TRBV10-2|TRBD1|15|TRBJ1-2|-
CASRQGAFPIRGYTF
TGCGCCAGCAGACAGGGGGCGTTTCCTATTCGGGGCTACACCTTC
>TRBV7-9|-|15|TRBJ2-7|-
CASSLRSGDSYEQYF
TGTGCCAGCAGCTTAAGATCCGGCGACAGCTACGAGCAGTACTTC
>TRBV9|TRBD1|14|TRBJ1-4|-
CASSETGSNEKLFF
TGTGCCAGCAGTGAGACAGGGTCGAATGAAAAACTGTTTTTT
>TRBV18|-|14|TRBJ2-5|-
CASSPHPGEETQYF
TGTGCCAGCTCACCACACCCTGGGGAAGAGACCCAGTACTTC
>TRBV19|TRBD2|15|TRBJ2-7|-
CASSQLAGGPYEQYF
TGTGCCAGTAGTCAACTAGCGGGAGGGCCGTACGAGCAGTACTTC
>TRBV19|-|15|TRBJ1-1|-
CASSMVIDGNTEAFF
TGTGCCAGTAGTATGGTAATCGACGGAAACACTGAAGCTTTCTTT
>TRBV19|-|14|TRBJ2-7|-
CASSRDEASYEQYF
TGTGCCAGTAGTAGGGATGAGGCCAGCTACGAGCAGTACTTC